This T cell receptor (beta chain) is drawn from a study of metastatic and nonmetastatic thyroid tumors (dated by TCRdb to the early 2020s). Study-level background: For patients with malignant and with benign thyroid disease, the researchers compared repertoires between peripheral blood samples and tumor or nodule tissue samples.

No treatment had been received by any patient before thyroid surgery. The study retrospectively analysed patient clinical samples collected from about 2012 to 2018 using T-cell receptor beta sequencing. Beyond this particular receptor, the publication reports: In both blood and tumor samples, malignant tumors were reported to have significantly higher TCR beta diversity than benign nodules.

For this clone: Its target antigen remains unknown. Base qualities are missing; no much larger clone stands one base away.

Libraries were constructed by PCR. Sequencing was carried out with an Illumina HiSeq 4000. High-throughput sequencing was used to profile the TCR beta-chain CDR3 region of every patient. For the original study's pipeline: The researchers built a classifier to tell apart papillary thyroid cancer patients with distant metastasis, based on CDR3 differences among clinicopathological groups. Repertoire diversity was assessed with the Shannon index, and tumor-blood repertoire similarity with the Morisita-Horn index. TCRdb itself trimmed the public reads at Q25 with fastp, ran MiXCR and retained productive beta chains. In this record, the V and J calls reflect TCRdb's handling and not the investigators' own analysis. Here the sample has under 20,000 clones; around a quarter occur a single time. The ten largest clones add up to approximately 6.3% of the sample. The CDR3 goes from the cysteine to the phenylalanine over 15 residues. The read is trimmed to its CDR3 DNA, 45 bases read in frame from base 1. V is clipped by 0 bases and J by 2 bases, and the sequence between their germline boundaries is 8 bases long. According to the germline V gene (reference sequence), CDR1 reads SGHAT and CDR2 reads FQDESV.

This sequence uses TRBV11-1 and TRBJ2-1; TRBD1 is a possible D gene, resting on 5 matching bases. The TCR comes from a female donor with papillary thyroid cancer or a benign thyroid nodule (not recorded which). Some clones in this sample may be carry-over from other donors' samples. The sample comprised blood. The sequence in DNA is TGTGCCAGCAGCTTAGCCGGACAACCCTACAATGAGCAGTTCTTC. Its protein is CASSLAGQPYNEQFF.